The clone carrying this T cell receptor (beta chain) was observed many times. Its specificity is not known. The V and J ends lost 8 bases and 4 bases, in that order; junction bases with no gene match: 7. The CDR3 consists of 15 residues. Germline assignment: CDR1 MNHEY and CDR2 SMNVEV (reference sequence). This sample was included in a study of shared clonotypes between healthy human individuals. At the level of the study: The donor group consisted of a couple of women and three men, aged 18 to 49. Study-wide results and caveats: The generation probabilities recorded for non-shared clonotypes fell below those of clonotypes shared by all four donors.

TCRdb keeps only in-frame clones here, not all; method: immunoSEQ multiplex PCR. The table shows 230,000 or so clones, with 60% to 80% occurring only once. The genes are TRBV27 and TRBJ2-2; 10 nucleotides align to TRBD1. The sample taken for sequencing was memory CD4+ T cells sorted from blood. Subset: CD45RA-negative fraction. This receptor was obtained from a man younger than 45 in good health. The chain's CDR3 is CASARQGAPTGELFF. For the CDR3, the DNA is TGTGCCAGCGCACGACAGGGGGCGCCCACCGGGGAGCTGTTTTTT.